The clone carrying this TCR beta chain was seen at least ten times. Its cognate antigen is unknown. The data belong to a study of molecular identifiers for immune sequencing clone quantification. TCRdb re-called the PCR reads with MiXCR, one entry per CDR3 protein. This sample yields around 300,000 distinct CDR3 sequences, of which roughly a quarter are seen a single time; around 0.7% belongs to the top ten. Whole-study results and caveats: Jurkat TCR RNA spiked in from one cell (amid some 1 million naive cells) was reportedly detectable.

The CDR3 covers 15 residues. V was clipped by 6 bases and J by 2 bases, with 16 bases between them. The germline gives CDR1 MNHEY, CDR2 SVGEGT. This receptor was obtained from a human donor in good health. Some libraries in this study had Jurkat cell RNA spiked in. The sequencing sample was made of naive CD8+ T cells from blood, with Jurkat cell RNA spiked in. Subset of the sample: FACS-sorted CD8+CD4-CCR7+CD45RA+ naive T cells. The V gene is TRBV6-2 or TRBV6-3, the J gene TRBJ2-5; TRBD1 might be the D (5 bases). CDR3 region: CASSHLNRLQETQYF. The CDR3 nucleotides are TGTGCCAGCAGCCACTTGAACAGGCTACAAGAGACCCAGTACTTC.